Reported below is one T cell receptor (beta chain). The target antigen is unknown. The data are from a study of T cells after yellow fever vaccination. Germline CDR1 is SGHTA and CDR2 is FQGNSA. The ends were cut back, 1 base at V and 2 bases at J, with 15 bases in the middle. The CDR3 has 17 amino acids. Template-switching 5'RACE yielded the TCR cDNA; a universal primer site and UMIs were added in the process. From the 5' RACE reads, TCRdb called clonotypes with MiXCR, one entry per CDR3 protein. The table has 450,000 to 550,000 distinct CDR3 sequences, just over 20% seen once. Study-wide results and limits: Secondary responses were weaker yet peaked faster, day 5 versus 15. The study re-detected most primary-vaccination clones after the booster (around 96% CD4, 88% CD8).

This sequence was found in a man between 18 and 35 years old who received the YFV17D yellow fever vaccine. The specimen was PBMCs, collected more than 20 days after the first yellow fever vaccination. This chain links TRBV7-2 with TRBJ1-5; D may be TRBD1 (5 bases). CDR3 region: CASSLGFRDFGNQPQHF. For the CDR3, the DNA is TGTGCCAGCAGCTTAGGGTTCCGGGACTTCGGCAATCAGCCCCAGCATTTT. Full variable domain (remainder filled in from reference TRBV7-2 and TRBJ1-5): GAGVSQSPSNKVTEKGKDVELRCDPISGHTALYWYRQSLGQGLEFLIYFQGNSAPDKSGLPSDRFSAERTGGSVSTLTIQRTQQEDSAVYLCASSLGFRDFGNQPQHFGDGTRLSIL.